The rows below give T cell receptor beta chains drawn from one sample of a study of T cell responses to AZD1222 COVID-19 vaccine. Clones were sequenced by immunoSEQ multiplex PCR, and TCRdb holds only the in-frame ones, with some missing. This table holds 140,000 to 150,000 clones, 80% to 90% found once. The sequencing used peripheral blood, collected on day 0 of AZD1222 vaccination. These receptor sequences come from an adult in good health. Both conserved end residues are part of each CDR3. A D gene is named only where the DNA matches it firmly. Some rows mark clone size as missing; the rest say once, few, many or name a class of expanded clone.

clone size	V gene	J gene	D gene	CDR3 DNA	CDR3 protein
-	TRBV5-1	TRBJ1-2	-	TGCGCCAGCAGCTCCAGGACTGGCCCTCTTAACTATGGCTACACCTTC	CASSSRTGPLNYGYTF
-	TRBV18	TRBJ2-3	TRBD2	TGTGCCAGCTCACCCGGACTAGCGGGAGTGGTCACAGATACGCAGTATTTT	CASSPGLAGVVTDTQYF
-	TRBV25-1	TRBJ2-2	-	TGTGCCAGCAGTGAGGCGGGACGAACCGGGGAGCTGTTTTTT	CASSEAGRTGELFF
-	TRBV6-5	TRBJ1-1	-	TGTGCCAGCAGTTTCGGGCAGGGGTCGAACACTGAAGCTTTCTTT	CASSFGQGSNTEAFF
once	TRBV19	TRBJ1-2	-	TGTGCCAGTAGTGAGACCCTATGGTGGTACACCTTC	CASSETLWWYTF
-	TRBV11-2	TRBJ2-3	-	TGTGCCAGCAGCTTATTTCGGGCTAGCGGCACAGATACGCAGTATTTT	CASSLFRASGTDTQYF
once	TRBV11-2	TRBJ1-1	-	TGTGCCAGCAGCCTCACCGACGGAATGAACACTGAAGCTTTCTTT	CASSLTDGMNTEAFF
-	TRBV19	TRBJ2-5	TRBD1	TGTGCCAGTAGCCTGCCCGGGACAGGGATAGAGACCCAGTACTTC	CASSLPGTGIETQYF
-	TRBV12-5	TRBJ1-2	-	TGTGCTAGCACAGGGTCCCTCTATGGCTACACCTTC	CASTGSLYGYTF
few	TRBV15	TRBJ2-7	TRBD2	TGTGCCACCAGCAGACATGGGGGGGGACGGACGCCTATTGACGAGCAGTACTTC	CATSRHGGGRTPIDEQYF
few	TRBV9	TRBJ1-1	-	TGTGCCAGCAGCCTCCAGGGAGGAGACACTGAAGCTTTCTTT	CASSLQGGDTEAFF
-	TRBV27	TRBJ2-7	TRBD1	TGTGCCAGCAGTTCGACAGGGGGACTGTACGAGCAGTACTTC	CASSSTGGLYEQYF
-	TRBV28	TRBJ2-7	TRBD2	TGTGCCAGCAGTCCAACACCGGGACTAACCTACGAGCAGTACTTC	CASSPTPGLTYEQYF
few	TRBV6-7	TRBJ1-2	-	TGTGCCACCGCCGGACTCTATGGCTACACCTTC	CATAGLYGYTF
-	TRBV30	TRBJ1-4	-	TGTGCCTGGAGCCGGGTATCTAATGAAAAACTGTTTTTT	CAWSRVSNEKLFF
once	TRBV2	TRBJ2-5	-	TGTGCCAGCAGTGGGACCATATCGGGGACCCAGTACTTC	CASSGTISGTQYF
-	TRBV3-1/TRBV3-2	TRBJ2-7	-	TGTGCCAGCAGCCAAGACAGGGCCTACGAGCAGTACTTC	CASSQDRAYEQYF
-	TRBV19	TRBJ1-1	-	TGTGCCAGTAGCCCATCGGACAGATCGAACACTGAAGCTTTCTTT	CASSPSDRSNTEAFF
-	TRBV2	TRBJ1-6	TRBD1	TGTGCCAGCAGTGAAATGACAGGGGGCCGTCGGTCACCCCTCCACTTT	CASSEMTGGRRSPLHF
-	TRBV27	TRBJ1-6	-	TGTGCCAGCAGCCACCCGGCGTCACCCCTCCACTTT	CASSHPASPLHF
-	TRBV7-6	TRBJ2-7	TRBD2	TGTGCCAGCAGCTTAGCCCTAGCGGGAGGACTGTCCTACGAGCAGTACTTC	CASSLALAGGLSYEQYF
-	TRBV5-5	TRBJ1-6	-	TGTGCCAGCAGCTCTCAGAGCTCCTATAATTCACCCCTCCACTTT	CASSSQSSYNSPLHF